The 31 T cell receptor beta chains presented below share a single source sample, sequenced in a study of regulatory T cells in long-lasting Graves disease. Time point reported: persistent/refractory GD, antithyroid drugs over 5 years with positive TRAb. Generation of the TCR library employed RNA extracted from PBMCs. Investigators prepared the TCR beta libraries by applying iRepertoire HTBI primers and Arm-PCR of CDR3 regions. TCRdb independently ran MiXCR on the multiplex PCR reads; one entry per CDR3 protein. The sample gives about 470,000 distinct CDR3 sequences, about a fifth of which show up once; 7.8% is in the top ten. This sample comprised peripheral blood mononuclear cells (PBMCs), obtained when the disease was refractory, from a patient treated with antithyroid drugs. The receptors stem from a female donor with Graves disease.

The V call is TRBV7-9, the J call TRBJ2-7, with D unclear. The CDR3 consists of 12 residues. CDR1 is SEHNR and CDR2 is FQNEAQ in the germline V gene (reference sequence). Between the trimmed V and J ends, which lost 3 bases and 2 bases, there was a span of 5 bases. CDR3 sequence reads: CASSFWAYEQYV. The DNA of the CDR3 is TGTGCCAGCAGCTTCTGGGCCTACGAGCAGTACGTC.

This clonotype was recorded a few times. This chain connects TRBV4-1 to TRBJ1-1; no reliable D call. CDR1 is MGHRA and CDR2 is YSYEKL in the germline V gene. V lost 0 bases, J lost 4 bases, and 6 bases lay in between. This CDR3 region has 13 residues. The CDR3 region has the DNA TGCGCCAGCAGCCAAGATCAGGTCACTGAAGCTTTCTTT. It translates to CASSQDQVTEAFF.

This clonotype was recorded at least ten times. The chain has TRBV7-9 and TRBJ2-7, with D possibly TRBD2 on 6 matching bases. Looked up from germline, CDR1 is SEHNR and CDR2 is FQNEAQ (reference sequence). V shed 7 bases and J shed 5 bases, with 21 bases lying between them. The CDR3 has 15 amino acids. The CDR3: CASTAAGQAFDEQYF. In nucleotides, the CDR3 is TGTGCCAGCACCGCGGCGGGGCAGGCGTTCGACGAGCAGTACTTC.

This clonotype turned up a few times. The chain employs TRBV29-1 and TRBJ2-5, with D hard to call. Germline V gives CDR1 SQVTM, CDR2 ANQGSEA. The CDR3 is made up of 11 amino acids. V was trimmed by 5 bases and J by 7 bases, leaving 11 bases between them. Written as DNA, the CDR3 is TGCAGCGTTAGTCTGACCCCGACCCAGTACTTC. Its translation is CSVSLTPTQYF. Together with reference TRBV29-1 and TRBJ2-5, the CDR3 gives the full variable domain: SAVISQKPSRDICQRGTSLTIQCQVDSQVTMMFWYRQQPGQSLTLIATANQGSEATYESGFVIDKFPISRPNLTFSTLTVSNMSPEDSSIYLCSVSLTPTQYFGPGTRLLVL.

The chain couples TRBV18 to TRBJ2-6; D is uncertain. Germline assignment: CDR1 KGHSH and CDR2 LQKENI. This CDR3 has 14 amino acids. Trimming pared 6 bases from V and 5 bases from J, leaving 11 bases between. The CDR3 DNA follows: TGTGCCAGCTCCCGCAGCGAAAGGGCCAACGTCCTGACTTTC. Translation gives CASSRSERANVLTF.

This clonotype has just a few counts. The genes are TRBV28 and TRBJ2-3, with unresolved D. V was shortened by 5 bases and J by 5 bases, with 14 bases between the two germline ends. The CDR3 contains 14 residues. Germline lookup yields CDR1 MDHEN and CDR2 SYDVKM. In DNA form, the CDR3 reads TGTGCCAGCAGTACCCCCCGCGTAAGAGATACGCAGTATTTT. Its translation: CASSTPRVRDTQYF.

This clonotype was found many times. J is TRBJ2-5 and V is TRBV9, with D possibly called TRBD1 or TRBD2 (6 bases each). Trimming stripped 3 bases from V and 2 bases from J, with 17 bases between. CDR3 length: 16 amino acids. Per germline, CDR1 SGDLS and CDR2 YYNGEE. CDR3 amino acids: CASSEGGHTGQETQYF. For the CDR3, the DNA is TGTGCCAGCAGCGAGGGGGGCCATACTGGACAAGAGACCCAGTACTTC.

Comment on this clonotype: With only one base between it and a far larger clone, this is likely a read error. The chain joins TRBV7-4 to TRBJ2-5; 15 nucleotides line up with TRBD2. In germline, CDR1 is SGHVT, CDR2 SQSDAQ. The CDR3 has 18 amino acids. After removal of 3 bases from V and 4 bases from J, the junction contained 9 bases not matched to a gene. CDR3 DNA sequence: TGTGCCAGCAGCTTCGGGGGACTAGCGGGAGGAGGCGGAGAGACCCAGTACTTC. This sequence encodes CASSFGGLAGGGGETQYF. The variable domain in full, with the rest retrieved from reference TRBV7-4 and TRBJ2-5, is GAGVSQSPRYKVAKRGRDVALRCDSISGHVTLYWYRQTLGQGSEVLTYSQSDAQRDKSGRPSGRFSAERPERSVSTLKIQRTEQGDSAVYLCASSFGGLAGGGGETQYFGPGTRLLVL.

This clonotype was recorded at least ten times. This chain uses TRBV7-3 with TRBJ2-7, with unresolved D. The CDR3 length is 12 residues. V was clipped by 6 bases and J by 5 bases, with 11 bases between them. CDR1 and CDR2 from the germline V gene are SGHTA and FQGTGA. CDR3 nucleotides: TGTGCCAGCAGTTTACAAGGCGACGAGCAGTACTTC. Protein product: CASSLQGDEQYF.

The sample holds one count of this clonotype. This rearrangement joins TRBV6-5 to TRBJ2-1; D uncertain. This CDR3 region has 16 residues. V was clipped by 2 bases and J by 2 bases, with 13 bases between them. CDR1 and CDR2 from the germline V gene are MNHEY and SVGAGI. The CDR3 DNA reads TGTGCCAGCAGTTACCCCGGCGTTAGTCCCTACAATGAGCAGTTCTTC. Protein sequence: CASSYPGVSPYNEQFF.

The table lists this clonotype with many counts. The rearrangement uses TRBV6-4 and TRBJ2-2, with 7 bases aligning to TRBD2. Losses at the gene ends were 2 bases for V and 3 bases for J; bases not matched to a gene: 3. Germline CDR1 MRHNA, CDR2 SNTAGT. The length of the CDR3 is 15 residues. In DNA form, the CDR3 reads TGTGCCAGCAGTGACCTTGCGGGAGACACCGGGGAGCTGTTTTTT. This codes for CASSDLAGDTGELFF.

Here the CDR3 reads CASSPDSDNTEAFF. DNA of the CDR3: TGTGCCAGCAGCCCAGACAGTGACAACACTGAAGCTTTCTTT. The genes are TRBV3-1 and TRBJ1-1; tentatively, D is TRBD1 (5 bases). Trimming left V 4 bases short and J 2 bases short, with 11 bases between. The germline V gene has CDR1 LGHDT and CDR2 YNNKEL (reference sequence). This CDR3 spans 14 amino acids.

With respect to this clonotype: A much larger clone is a single base away; this may be a read error. This chain joins TRBV6-2 or TRBV6-3 and TRBJ1-2; D may be TRBD1 (5 bases). CDR1 and CDR2 (germline): MNHEY, SVGEGT. CDR3 length: 14 amino acids. The CDR3: CACSYLQQEFGYTF. DNA for the CDR3: TGTGCCTGCAGTTACTTACAACAGGAATTTGGCTACACCTTC.

This clonotype was recorded many times. The rearrangement uses TRBV28 and TRBJ2-7; the D call may be TRBD1 or TRBD2 (6 bases each). Deletions cut 5 bases from V and 5 bases from J, with 19 bases between. The CDR3 is 15 residues long. CDR1 is MDHEN, CDR2 SYDVKM, per germline. The CDR3 here is CASSPLGGTGDEQYF. The CDR3 DNA reads as TGTGCCAGCAGTCCCTTAGGGGGAACGGGGGACGAGCAGTACTTC.

This clonotype was counted many times. The chain has TRBV12-3 or TRBV12-4 and TRBJ1-1, with D possibly being TRBD1 (6 bases). The CDR3 is 14 residues long. Deletions cut 3 bases from V and 5 bases from J, with 13 bases between. The CDR3 protein is CASSLAGARTEAFF. The DNA for the CDR3 is TGTGCCAGCAGTTTGGCGGGGGCGCGGACTGAAGCTTTCTTT.

This clonotype was found many times. In DNA, the CDR3 is TGTGCCAGCAGTGAAATTGGGGGTGCTGGGGAGCTGTTTTTT. It yields the protein CASSEIGGAGELFF. The chain recombines TRBV6-1 with TRBJ2-2; tentatively, D is TRBD1 or TRBD2 (5 bases each). V lost 2 bases to trimming and J lost 8 bases, with 12 bases between them. Germline CDR1 is MNHNS and CDR2 is SASEGT. This CDR3 has 14 residues.

This clonotype was detected many times. The genes are TRBV20-1 and TRBJ2-7; TRBD2 matches 14 bases. Trimming removed 2 bases from V and 4 bases from J; junction bases left unmatched: 10. The CDR3 sequence is 17 residues long. Looked up from germline, CDR1 is DFQATT and CDR2 is SNEGSKA (reference sequence). The CDR3: CSARRGTSGSAGYEQYF. DNA of the CDR3: TGCAGTGCTAGACGTGGGACTAGCGGGAGTGCCGGTTACGAGCAGTACTTC.

This clonotype was recorded many times. The CDR3 spells CSARGNFLIYEQYF. The CDR3 nucleotides are TGCAGTGCTAGAGGGAATTTCCTGATCTACGAGCAGTACTTC. The V and J genes are TRBV20-1 and TRBJ2-7, with D unresolved. The ends were cut back, 1 base at V and 3 bases at J, with 13 bases in the middle. Germline V lookup: CDR1 DFQATT, CDR2 SNEGSKA (reference sequence). The CDR3 contains 14 residues.

This clonotype has at least ten counts. The rearrangement links TRBV5-6 to TRBJ1-2, with no clear D. Trimming removed 0 bases from V and 5 bases from J, with 11 bases in between. Germline CDR1 and CDR2: SGHDT and YYEEEE. This CDR3 has 14 residues. The CDR3 loop is CASSLAHGKYGYTF. The CDR3 nucleotides are TGTGCCAGCAGCTTGGCGCACGGCAAATATGGCTACACCTTC.

This chain uses TRBV7-2 with TRBJ1-4; D remains ambiguous. The CDR3 covers 15 residues. With 5 bases removed from V and 5 bases from J, the gap between germline ends came to 15 bases. Germline assignment: CDR1 SGHTA and CDR2 FQGNSA. The CDR3 DNA is TGTGCCAGCAGCCTACACGTTGGCGGGAATGAAAAACTGTTTTTT. Protein: CASSLHVGGNEKLFF.

In its sample, this clonotype was seen many times. The chain uses TRBV6-1 and TRBJ2-7; D possibly corresponds to TRBD2 (6 bases). Germline CDR1 is MNHNS and CDR2 is SASEGT. Trimming removed 8 bases at V and 7 bases at J, with 27 bases between. This CDR3 contains 16 residues. Here the CDR3 reads CASSGKRALSAGEQYF. As DNA, the CDR3 is TGTGCCAGCTCTGGAAAGAGGGCGCTGAGTGCGGGGGAGCAGTACTTC.

Concerning this clonotype: A clone one base away is much larger, so this may be a read error. The CDR3 does not end in the conserved phenylalanine or tryptophan, so this is likely a read error. The V gene is TRBV7-8, the J gene TRBJ2-7, with 7 bases identical to TRBD1. V shed 5 bases and J 2 bases; nucleotides not matched to a gene: 9. CDR3 length: 15 residues. The V gene's germline CDR1 is SGHVS and CDR2 FQNEAQ. CDR3 loop: CASSPGQVGTYEQYS. CDR3 DNA sequence: TGTGCCAGCAGCCCAGGACAGGTTGGCACCTACGAGCAGTACTCC.

This clonotype came up many times. The V and J genes are TRBV28 and TRBJ2-7, with D possibly being TRBD1 (5 bases). V was cut by 10 bases and J by 0 bases, with 19 bases left in between. Germline CDR1 MDHEN, CDR2 SYDVKM. The CDR3 spans 15 residues. CDR3 coding DNA: TGTGCCACCAAATACGCCAGGCAGGGCTCCTACGAGCAGTACTTC. This translates into CATKYARQGSYEQYF. Using reference TRBV28 and TRBJ2-7 for the parts outside the CDR3, the full variable domain is DVKVTQSSRYLVKRTGEKVFLECVQDMDHENMFWYRQDPGLGLRLIYFSYDVKMKEKGDIPEGYSVSREKKERFSLILESASTNQTSMYLCATKYARQGSYEQYFGPGTRLTVT.

This clonotype was seen repeatedly, ten times or more. The gene calls are TRBV12-3 or TRBV12-4 and TRBJ1-1; weak D call: TRBD1 (6 bases). Trimming stripped 1 base from V and 4 bases from J, with 13 bases between. The CDR3 totals 15 residues. In DNA form, the CDR3 reads TGTGCCAGCAGTTTAGAAGTAGGGGGGGCCACTGAAGCTTTCTTT. It specifies CASSLEVGGATEAFF.

This clonotype was recorded many times. The chain links TRBV28 to TRBJ2-5; 7 bases are shared with TRBD1. CDR1 is MDHEN, CDR2 SYDVKM, per germline. V was clipped by 5 bases and J by 5 bases; unmatched bases: 20. CDR3 length: 18 residues. This CDR3 is CASSKQEGTAFFLETQYF. The CDR3 DNA reads as TGTGCCAGCAGTAAACAAGAGGGGACAGCTTTTTTTCTCGAGACCCAGTACTTC.

This clonotype was recorded a few times. The chain links TRBV5-5 to TRBJ2-6, with 9 nucleotides matching TRBD1. The CDR3 contains 20 residues. Germline CDR1 reads SGHKS; CDR2 reads YYEKEE (reference sequence). The V and J ends lost 4 bases and 0 bases, in that order; junction bases with no gene match: 14. CDR3 bases: TGTGCCAGCAGCCTATTGGGGGACAGGGCCCTCTTCTCTGGGGCCAACGTCCTGACTTTC. Translated: CASSLLGDRALFSGANVLTF.

This clonotype has only a few counts. V gene TRBV15 combines with J gene TRBJ1-5; D unresolved. This CDR3 is 18 amino acids long. CDR1 and CDR2 from the germline V gene are LNHNV and YYDKDF (reference sequence). V was pared by 0 bases and J by 2 bases, with 17 bases between. CDR3 protein: CATSRDRRPQAGNQPQHF. The CDR3 DNA is TGTGCCACCAGCAGAGATCGCCGACCTCAGGCGGGCAATCAGCCCCAGCATTTT.

The sample holds a few counts of this clonotype. In DNA form, the CDR3 reads TGTGCCTGGAACCACCCGACAGGGAACTACAATGAGCAGTTCTTC. Protein sequence: CAWNHPTGNYNEQFF. The chain recombines TRBV30 with TRBJ2-1, with 7 bases matching TRBD1. Trimming took 4 bases from V and 3 from J; bases not matched to a gene: 9. The germline V gene encodes CDR1 GTSNPN and CDR2 SVGIG (reference sequence). This CDR3 has 15 residues.

There are many counts of this clonotype. V and J are TRBV27 and TRBJ2-7; no clear D gene. The CDR3 extends over 13 amino acids. CDR1 MNHEY and CDR2 SMNVEV come from the germline V gene (reference sequence). V was pared by 8 bases and J by 0 bases, with 11 bases between. The CDR3 DNA is TGTGCCAGCTCCTACGCCGCCTCCTACGAGCAGTACTTC. This codes for CASSYAASYEQYF.

About this clonotype: A single base separates this from a much larger clone, so it may be a read error. The CDR3 does not close with the conserved phenylalanine or tryptophan, likely indicating a read error. The CDR3 DNA reads TGTGCCAGCAGCCAAGATGCGGCTTCGGAGACCCAGTACTCC. Translation: CASSQDAASETQYS. The chain links TRBV13 to TRBJ2-5; D ambiguous. The CDR3 covers 14 residues. V was pared by 5 bases and J by 5 bases, with 15 bases between. Germline assignment: CDR1 PRHDT and CDR2 FYEKMQ (reference sequence).

This clonotype has a handful of counts. This sequence joins TRBV19 and TRBJ2-2, with 14 nucleotides matching TRBD2. Trimming removed 7 bases from V and 7 bases from J; junction bases left unmatched: 8. Germline values: CDR1 LNHDA, CDR2 SQIVND (reference sequence). This CDR3 is 16 amino acids long. The CDR3 spells CASTPGTSGSVGELFF. For the CDR3, the DNA is TGTGCCAGTACCCCCGGGACTAGCGGGAGTGTCGGGGAGCTGTTTTTT.